This record covers a single T cell receptor beta chain. It has no known antigen specificity. No quality values exist for individual bases; no much larger clone is one base distant. The sample comes from a study of shared clonotypes between healthy human individuals (dated by TCRdb to about 2020). About the investigation overall: The cohort comprised a couple of women and three men aged 18 to 49 years. For each donor, three plates each were used for CD4 naive and CD4 memory, two plates were used for CD8 naive, and one plate was used for CD8 memory. To estimate repertoire size and how much clonotype sharing occurs between individuals, the study deeply sequenced the blood TCR repertoires of about five healthy adults. To increase sequencing depth and limit assay-specific biases, different laboratories used diverse techniques to prepare libraries and sequence TCR repertoires. Leukapheresis yielded between about 0.9 and 8.9 billion PBMCs per donor. Overall results and qualifications from the work: Sampling was restricted to blood, and TCR repertoires in tissues likely differ from the TCR repertoires found in blood. About 5% of naive CD4, 3.5% of naive CD8, approximately 2% of memory CD4, and over 0.35% of memory CD8 clonotypes were shared across several donors. Incomplete sequencing was indicated by rarefaction of sorted-subset datasets, despite the large sequencing depth. The genetic and exposure-history diversity represented was limited by the small number of donors. Compared with non-shared clonotypes, clonotypes shared by all four sorted-subset donors had higher generation probabilities. Naive subsets generally had larger estimated clonotype richness than memory subsets. Pairwise subsampling indicated that sequencing depth was expected to affect the degree of clonotype sharing among donors.

Donors were healthy HIV-negative adults with no recently reported acute infections or vaccinations. Only Caucasian adults living in Nashville, Tennessee, USA were represented among the donors. Magnetic negative selection was used to enrich CD4+ T cells, after which naive cells were positively selected on CD45RA and the negative fraction became the memory subset. Blood was collected by leukapheresis, and PBMCs were isolated by Ficoll-Histopaque density gradient centrifugation and then cryopreserved in liquid nitrogen vapor phase. Analytical flow cytometry was used to check the purity and quantity of every magnetically sorted T cell population. Genomic DNA was isolated from every sorted fraction and measured by UV absorbance on a Nanodrop 2000c. Using the deep immunoSEQ assay, TCR CDR3 regions were amplified from genomic DNA by multiplex PCR. Extracted genomic DNA from each cell subset was distributed evenly across all wells of several immunoSEQ 96-well plates, and each plate was treated as a replicate. For sorted subsets, roughly 200 ng genomic DNA, equal to 25,000 to 35,000 T cell genomes, was loaded into each replicate PCR. Purified libraries were measured with a Qubit 3.0 fluorometer, size-checked on a Bioanalyzer 2100, and measured again with the KAPA Library Quantification kit. Each immunoSEQ 96-well plate was sequenced on its own single-read 150-cycle Illumina NextSeq 550 flow cell. In the original analysis: Because the immunoSEQ output held only junctional sequences and lacked quality scores, the filtering could not match the filtering applied to full-length reads. Sequences were annotated with PyIR, a Python wrapper for IgBLAST v1.9, and V/J genes and CDR3 were assigned using IMGT germline references. Reads with weak V/J assignments (E-value above 1e-6), missing CDR3, stop codons, out-of-frame junctions, or ambiguous translated residues were removed. V3J clonotypes were defined as sequences sharing the same inferred V gene, J gene, and CDR3 amino acid sequence. The percentage overlap between two repertoires was calculated by dividing the number of shared unique clonotypes by the size of the smaller repertoire. Repertoire richness was assessed with RTK rarefaction, the Chao1 estimator, and Recon v2.1 estimates of unobserved clonotypes. Generation probabilities were computed with OLGA for all TCRbeta clonotypes obtained by the gDNA method from several donors. Imported from immuneACCESS, the table was reduced by TCRdb to in-frame sequences with V and J called. These copies leave out some clones; in studies compared against another copy, an unresolved V gene accounts for under half, and the cause of the remainder is not known. V and J calls and clone size follow that table, whereas D and trimming were derived from the DNA. The sample contains 2 million to 2.5 million clones, more than 80% of them found a single time. Jointly, the top ten make up about 0.41% of the sample.

The germline V gene yields MNHEY for CDR1 and SVGAGI for CDR2. Measured from the cysteine to the phenylalanine, the CDR3 is 13 residues long. Left in the record is the CDR3 DNA by itself, 39 bases read in frame from the first base. V loses 0 bases of germline sequence and J loses 7 bases, and the interval between the two ends is 7 bases. The sequenced sample was naive CD4+ T cells from PBMCs. What this sample's cell subset or site label stands for: CD45RA+ positively selected. The chain joins TRBV6-5 to TRBJ2-1, with the D segment identity uncertain. The sequence came from a man younger than 35 in good health. Some clones in this sample may be carry-over from other donors' samples. The CDR3 region: CASSYSSLNEQFF. Here is the DNA: TGTGCCAGCAGTTACTCGAGTCTGAATGAGCAGTTCTTC.